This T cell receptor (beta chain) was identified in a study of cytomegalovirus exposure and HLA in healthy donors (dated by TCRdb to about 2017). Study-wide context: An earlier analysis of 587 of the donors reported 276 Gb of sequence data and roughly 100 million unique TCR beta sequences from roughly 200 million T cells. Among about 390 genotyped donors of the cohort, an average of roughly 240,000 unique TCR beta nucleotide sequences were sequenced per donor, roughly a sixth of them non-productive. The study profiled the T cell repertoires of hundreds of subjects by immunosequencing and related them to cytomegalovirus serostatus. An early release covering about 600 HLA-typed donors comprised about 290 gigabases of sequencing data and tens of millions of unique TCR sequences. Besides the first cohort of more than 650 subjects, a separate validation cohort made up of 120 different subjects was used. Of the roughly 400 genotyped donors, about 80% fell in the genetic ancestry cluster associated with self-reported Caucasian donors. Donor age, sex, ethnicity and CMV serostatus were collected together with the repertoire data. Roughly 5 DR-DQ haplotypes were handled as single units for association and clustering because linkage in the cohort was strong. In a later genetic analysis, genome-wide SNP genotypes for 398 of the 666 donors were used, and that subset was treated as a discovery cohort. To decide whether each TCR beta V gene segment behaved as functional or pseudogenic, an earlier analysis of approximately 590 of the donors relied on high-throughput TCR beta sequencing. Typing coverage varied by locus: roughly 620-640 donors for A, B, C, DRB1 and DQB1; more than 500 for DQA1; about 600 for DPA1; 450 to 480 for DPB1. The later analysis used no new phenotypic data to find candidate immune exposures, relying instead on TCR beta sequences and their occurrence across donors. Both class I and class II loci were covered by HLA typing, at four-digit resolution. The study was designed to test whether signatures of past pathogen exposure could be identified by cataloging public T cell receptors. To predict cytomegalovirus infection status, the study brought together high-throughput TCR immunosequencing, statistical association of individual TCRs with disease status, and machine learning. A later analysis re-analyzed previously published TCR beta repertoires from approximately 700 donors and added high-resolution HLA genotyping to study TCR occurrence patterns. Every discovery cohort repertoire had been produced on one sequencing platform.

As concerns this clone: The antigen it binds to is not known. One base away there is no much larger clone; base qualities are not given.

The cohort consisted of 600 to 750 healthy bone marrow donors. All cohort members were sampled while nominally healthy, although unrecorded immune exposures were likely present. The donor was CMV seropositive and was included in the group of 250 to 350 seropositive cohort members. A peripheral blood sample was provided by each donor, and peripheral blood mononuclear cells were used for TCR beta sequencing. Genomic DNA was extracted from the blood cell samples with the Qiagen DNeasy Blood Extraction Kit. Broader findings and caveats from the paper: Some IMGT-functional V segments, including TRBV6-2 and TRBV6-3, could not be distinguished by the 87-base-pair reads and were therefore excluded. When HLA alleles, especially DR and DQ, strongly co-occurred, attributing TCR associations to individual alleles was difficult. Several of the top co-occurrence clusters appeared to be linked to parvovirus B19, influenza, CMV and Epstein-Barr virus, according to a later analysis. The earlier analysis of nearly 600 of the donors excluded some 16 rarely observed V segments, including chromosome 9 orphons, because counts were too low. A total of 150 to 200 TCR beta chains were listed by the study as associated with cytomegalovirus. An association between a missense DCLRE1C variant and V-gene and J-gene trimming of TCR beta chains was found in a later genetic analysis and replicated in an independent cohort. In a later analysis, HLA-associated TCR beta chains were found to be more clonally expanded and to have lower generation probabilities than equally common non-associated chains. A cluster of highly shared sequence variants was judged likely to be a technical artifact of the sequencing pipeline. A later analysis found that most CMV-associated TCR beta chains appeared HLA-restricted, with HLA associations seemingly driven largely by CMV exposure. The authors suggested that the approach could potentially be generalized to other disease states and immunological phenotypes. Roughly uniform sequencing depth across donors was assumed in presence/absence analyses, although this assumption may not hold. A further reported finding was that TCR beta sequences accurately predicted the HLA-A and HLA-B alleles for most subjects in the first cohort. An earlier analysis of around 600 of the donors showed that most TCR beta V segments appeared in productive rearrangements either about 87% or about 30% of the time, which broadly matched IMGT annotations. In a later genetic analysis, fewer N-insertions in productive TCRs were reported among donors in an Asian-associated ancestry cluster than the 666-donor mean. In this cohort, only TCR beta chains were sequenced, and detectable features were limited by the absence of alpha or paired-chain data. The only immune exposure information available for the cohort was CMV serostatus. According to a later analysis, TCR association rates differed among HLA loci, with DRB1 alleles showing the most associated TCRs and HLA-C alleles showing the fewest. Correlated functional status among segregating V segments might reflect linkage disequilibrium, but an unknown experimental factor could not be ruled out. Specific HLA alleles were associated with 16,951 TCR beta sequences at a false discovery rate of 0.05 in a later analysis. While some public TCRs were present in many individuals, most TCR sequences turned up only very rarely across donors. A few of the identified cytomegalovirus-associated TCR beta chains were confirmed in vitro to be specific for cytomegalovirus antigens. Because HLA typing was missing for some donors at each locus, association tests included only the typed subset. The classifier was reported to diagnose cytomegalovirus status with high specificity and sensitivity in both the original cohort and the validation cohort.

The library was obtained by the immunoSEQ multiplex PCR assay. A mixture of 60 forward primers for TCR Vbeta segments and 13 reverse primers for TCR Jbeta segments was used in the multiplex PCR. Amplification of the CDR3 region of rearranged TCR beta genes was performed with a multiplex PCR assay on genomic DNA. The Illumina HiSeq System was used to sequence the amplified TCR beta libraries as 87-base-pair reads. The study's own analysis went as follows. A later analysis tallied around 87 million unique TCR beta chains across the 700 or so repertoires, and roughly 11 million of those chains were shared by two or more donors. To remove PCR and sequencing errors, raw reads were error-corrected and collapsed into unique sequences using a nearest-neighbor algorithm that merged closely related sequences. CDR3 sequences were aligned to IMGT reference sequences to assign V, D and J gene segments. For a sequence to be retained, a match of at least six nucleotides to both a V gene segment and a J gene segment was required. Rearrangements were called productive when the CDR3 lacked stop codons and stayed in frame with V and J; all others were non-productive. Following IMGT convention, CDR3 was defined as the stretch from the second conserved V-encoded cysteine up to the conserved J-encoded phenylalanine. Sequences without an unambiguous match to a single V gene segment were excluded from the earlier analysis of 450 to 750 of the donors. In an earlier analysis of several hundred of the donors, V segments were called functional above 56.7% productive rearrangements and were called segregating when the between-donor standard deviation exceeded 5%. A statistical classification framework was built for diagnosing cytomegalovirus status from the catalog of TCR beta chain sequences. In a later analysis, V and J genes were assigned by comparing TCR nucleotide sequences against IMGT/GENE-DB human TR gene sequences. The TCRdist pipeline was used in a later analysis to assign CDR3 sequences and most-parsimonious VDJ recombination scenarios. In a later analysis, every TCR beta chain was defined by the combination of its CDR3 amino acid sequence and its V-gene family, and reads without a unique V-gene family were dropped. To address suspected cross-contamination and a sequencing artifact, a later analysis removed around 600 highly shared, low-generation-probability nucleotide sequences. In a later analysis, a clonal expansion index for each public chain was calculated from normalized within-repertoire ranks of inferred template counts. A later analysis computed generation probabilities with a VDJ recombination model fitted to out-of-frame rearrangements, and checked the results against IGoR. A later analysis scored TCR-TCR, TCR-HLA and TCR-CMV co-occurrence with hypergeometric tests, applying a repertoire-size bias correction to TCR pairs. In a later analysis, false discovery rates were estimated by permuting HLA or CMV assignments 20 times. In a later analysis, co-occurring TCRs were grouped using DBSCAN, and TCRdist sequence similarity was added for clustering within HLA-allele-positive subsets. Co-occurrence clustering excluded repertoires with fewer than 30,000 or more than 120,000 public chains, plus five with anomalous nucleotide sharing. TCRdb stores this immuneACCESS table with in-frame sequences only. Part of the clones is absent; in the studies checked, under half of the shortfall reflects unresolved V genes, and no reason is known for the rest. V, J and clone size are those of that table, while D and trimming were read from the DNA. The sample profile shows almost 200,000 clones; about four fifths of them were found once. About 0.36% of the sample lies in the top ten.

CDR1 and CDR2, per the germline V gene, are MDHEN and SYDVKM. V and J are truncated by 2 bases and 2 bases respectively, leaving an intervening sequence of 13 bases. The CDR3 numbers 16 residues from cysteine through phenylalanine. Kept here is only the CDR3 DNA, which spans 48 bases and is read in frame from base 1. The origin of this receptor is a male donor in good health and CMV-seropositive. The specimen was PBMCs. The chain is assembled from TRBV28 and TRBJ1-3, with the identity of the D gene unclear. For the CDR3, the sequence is CASSLIGKGTGNTIYF. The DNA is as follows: TGTGCCAGCAGTTTAATCGGGAAGGGCACTGGAAACACCATATATTTT.